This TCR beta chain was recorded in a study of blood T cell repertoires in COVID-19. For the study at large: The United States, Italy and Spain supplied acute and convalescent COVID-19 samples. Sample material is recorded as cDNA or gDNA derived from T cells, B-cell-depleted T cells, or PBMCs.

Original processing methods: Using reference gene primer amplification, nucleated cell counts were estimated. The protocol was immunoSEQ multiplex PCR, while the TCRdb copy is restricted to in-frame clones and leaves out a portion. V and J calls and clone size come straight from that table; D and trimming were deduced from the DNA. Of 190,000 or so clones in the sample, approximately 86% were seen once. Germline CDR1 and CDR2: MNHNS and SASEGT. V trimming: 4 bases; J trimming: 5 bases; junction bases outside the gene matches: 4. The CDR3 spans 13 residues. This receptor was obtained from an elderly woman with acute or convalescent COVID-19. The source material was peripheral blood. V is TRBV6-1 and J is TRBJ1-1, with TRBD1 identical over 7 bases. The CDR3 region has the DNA TGTGCCAGCAGTGCGCCACAGGGGACTGAAGCTTTCTTT. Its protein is CASSAPQGTEAFF.